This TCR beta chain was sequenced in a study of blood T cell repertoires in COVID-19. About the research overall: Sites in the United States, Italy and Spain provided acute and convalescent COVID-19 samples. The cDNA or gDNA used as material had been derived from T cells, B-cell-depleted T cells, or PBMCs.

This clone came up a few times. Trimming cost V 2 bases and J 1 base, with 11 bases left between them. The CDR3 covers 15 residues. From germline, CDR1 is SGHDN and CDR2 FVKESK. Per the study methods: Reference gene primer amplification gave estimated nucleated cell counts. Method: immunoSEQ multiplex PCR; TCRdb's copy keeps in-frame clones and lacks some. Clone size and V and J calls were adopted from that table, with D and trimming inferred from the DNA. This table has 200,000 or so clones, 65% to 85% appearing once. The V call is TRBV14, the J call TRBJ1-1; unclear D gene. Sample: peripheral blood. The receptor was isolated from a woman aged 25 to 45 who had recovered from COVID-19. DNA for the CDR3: TGTGCCAGCAGCCAACGGTCAGCGGAGAACACTGAAGCTTTCTTT. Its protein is CASSQRSAENTEAFF.